This entry describes one TCR beta chain. No donor received preoperative chemotherapy or radiotherapy, or immunotherapy before or after surgery. Each donor had smoking or heavy second-hand smoke exposure. Adjacent normal lung was taken at least 2 cm from tumor. Here immunoSEQ multiplex PCR was the method, and the copy in TCRdb shows in-frame clones only, minus some. In the table there are thousands of clones, roughly four fifths of which are singletons. The data were taken from a study of T cells and copy number aberrations in small-cell lung cancer. The germline V gene has CDR1 MNHNY and CDR2 SVGAGI (reference sequence). The V and J ends lost 2 bases and 10 bases, in that order; junction bases with no gene match: 7. The CDR3 is 16 amino acids.

V usage is TRBV6-6 and J usage is TRBJ2-1; 14 bases are a match to TRBD2. The sample comprised normal tissue next to the tumor. This TCR derives from a woman in her forties or fifties with small cell lung cancer. CDR3 region: CASSYGGTSGRGEQFF. In DNA form, the CDR3 reads TGTGCCAGCAGTTACGGAGGGACTAGCGGGAGAGGGGAGCAGTTCTTC.